This T cell receptor (beta chain) appears in the sequencing data of a study of blood T cell repertoires in COVID-19 (dated by TCRdb to 2020 to 2021). Notes on the research overall: Collaborator samples came from the United States, Italy and Spain and covered acute and convalescent phases of COVID-19. The prospective study material was composed of cDNA or gDNA derived from T cells, B-cell-depleted T cells, or PBMCs. Subjects who had been exposed to COVID-19, were actively infected with it, or had recovered from it provided the deeply sampled blood TCRbeta repertoires that made up the dataset. The repertoires were made available in a free public database intended to serve as a resource for research on the immune response to SARS-CoV-2. The samples were drawn from the first 160 participants of the ongoing ImmuneRACE study and from roughly 1,300 subjects provided by 6 global collaborators. Sample metadata almost always included a de-identified subject ID, COVID-19 status, age in years and sex. Where HLA class I and class II types were available, the types were taken from metadata supplied by the sample provider, not from assay-based typing.

Details on this clone: The target of this receptor is not known. Per-base quality was not reported, and no clone a single base away is much larger than it.

Overall results and qualifications from the work: The quantity of clinical and demographic metadata differed by source and by participant and was supplied without curation.

In the prospective study, participants were roughly 18 to 100 years old, resided in 24 geographic areas of the United States, and were enrolled through a virtual design. In the prospective study, cohorts were assigned on the basis of participant-reported clinical history obtained from a screening survey and a study questionnaire. Recovered participants in ImmuneRACE Cohort 3 were defined by two consecutive negative NP/OP PCR tests, clearance by a healthcare professional, or resolution of symptoms. Each participant in the prospective study had whole blood, serum and a nasopharyngeal or oropharyngeal swab collected by mobile phlebotomists. Participants in the prospective study had the option to provide additional blood draws and questionnaires over a 2-month period. Blood samples from the prospective study were shipped frozen or at room temperature prior to DNA extraction. The immunoSEQ Assay, a bias-controlled multiplex PCR, was used to amplify TCRbeta CDR3 regions from genomic DNA. On the study's bioinformatics: Within the assay, amplification of reference gene primers was used to estimate how many nucleated cells each sample contained. To quantify the absolute abundance of each unique TCRbeta CDR3 rearrangement, sequence reads were collapsed and filtered. For each sample, productive Simpson clonality was calculated as the square root of Simpson's diversity index across productive rearrangements. TCRdb retrieved this table from immuneACCESS and kept in-frame rearrangements only. Not all clones are present; in checked studies, unresolved V genes account for under half, and no reason is known for the remainder. That table gives V, J and clone size, and the DNA gave D and trimming. Within this sample are 150,000 to 200,000 clones, with approximately 90% of them counted one time only. The biggest ten clones account for 6.6% of the sample.

The V end loses 3 bases and the J end loses 0 bases, and a stretch of 14 bases separates them. The CDR3 starts with the cysteine, ends with the phenylalanine, and has 16 residues. Only the CDR3 part of the read is kept: 48 bases, read in frame from the first base. For CDR1 and CDR2, the germline V gene lists SGHRS and YFSETQ. The rearranged segments are TRBV5-1 and TRBJ2-3; too little of a D gene remains to name it. This TCR was recovered from a woman aged 45-59 years who had recovered from COVID-19. Material: PBMCs or T cells enriched from blood (not recorded which). This receptor carries the CDR3 CASSSTTSLSTDTQYF. The DNA sequence is as follows: TGCGCCAGCAGCTCGACGACAAGCCTTAGCACAGATACGCAGTATTTT.